This T cell receptor (beta chain) was sequenced in a study of CD8 T cells in ankylosing spondylitis. CDR3 length: 15 amino acids. V lost 0 bases and J lost 7, with 13 bases in between. CDR1 and CDR2 from the germline V gene are LGHNA and YNFKEQ. This clonotype occurred a few times. What it binds is not known. MiXCR was run by TCRdb on the 5' RACE reads, yielding one entry per CDR3 protein. The repertoire holds about 840,000 distinct CDR3 sequences, with about 11% as singletons. Study observations and caveats: Seemingly distinctive of ankylosing spondylitis blood was a TCR beta motif formed by eight highly homologous variants.

The sample consisted of blood, either unsorted or a sorted T cell fraction (not recorded which). This TCR derives from a male donor with ankylosing spondylitis. This chain connects TRBV4-2 to TRBJ1-5, with D maybe TRBD1 (5 bases). The CDR3: CASSQEGQGGQPQHF. CDR3 bases: TGTGCCAGCAGCCAAGAAGGGCAGGGAGGGCAGCCCCAGCATTTT.